The clone carrying this T cell receptor (beta chain) was recorded a few times. Antigen unknown. TCRdb independently ran MiXCR on the 5' RACE reads; one entry per CDR3 protein. The sample contains roughly 560,000 distinct CDR3 sequences, just over 20% of which appear only once. These data originate in a study of T-cell memory formation after mild COVID-19. The overall study: Clustering of TCRs was largely donor specific.

CDR3 length: 16 amino acids. CDR1 and CDR2 (germline): DFQATT, SNEGSKA (reference sequence). Trimming took off 6 bases at V and 0 bases at J, with 15 bases between the two ends. Study observations and caveats: Those CD4+ clones that contracted were mainly in CM and EM (CD8+ ones in EMRA). Second-wave clones reaching peak frequency on day 37 lacked confirmed SARS-CoV-2 specificity. Some clones that responded turned up in pre-infection memory, which suggests that cross-reactive memory joined in.

Sequencing was done on a sample of PBMCs or a T cell subset sorted from them (not recorded which). The receptor comes from an adult woman who had mild COVID-19 (a few samples of this study predate the infection). Cell type and time point are not known. The chain combines TRBV20-1 with TRBJ1-6; tentative D call: TRBD1 (5 bases). CDR3: CSARGRPNSYNSPLHF. The DNA of the CDR3 is TGCAGTGCCCGGGGACGGCCGAACTCCTATAATTCACCCCTCCACTTT.